The 13 T cell receptor beta chains presented below share a single source sample, sequenced in a study of shared clonotypes between healthy human individuals. Libraries were prepared by immunoSEQ multiplex PCR; TCRdb keeps only in-frame clonotypes and omits some of them. The sample includes some 2,100,000 clones, roughly 95% of them seen just once. The sequencing input was naive CD4+ T cells sorted from blood. Subset: CD45RA+ positively selected. The receptors originated from a man aged 18 to 35 in good health.

This clone was seen once. CDR3 in DNA: TGCGCCAGCAGCCAAGATAACGAGCAGTACTTC. The encoded protein is CASSQDNEQYF. The chain joins TRBV4-3 to TRBJ2-7; D unclear. The V gene's germline CDR1 is LGHNA and CDR2 YSLEER. Trimming left V 0 bases short and J 5 bases short, with 2 bases between. CDR3 length: 11 amino acids.

The chain employs TRBV7-2 and TRBJ2-3; D unresolved. CDR1 SGHTA and CDR2 FQGNSA come from the germline V gene. CDR3 length: 15 residues. The V and J ends lost 1 base and 6 bases respectively, with 14 bases between them. The CDR3 loop is CASSLVSVGRDTQYF. The CDR3 DNA reads TGTGCCAGCAGCTTAGTCTCAGTGGGCCGCGATACGCAGTATTTT.

The chain is built from TRBV28 and TRBJ1-6; D remains ambiguous. The CDR3 runs to 16 residues. The V and J ends lost 6 bases and 6 bases respectively, with 18 bases between them. CDR1 is MDHEN, CDR2 SYDVKM, per germline. The CDR3 sequence is CASSSAYPRTNSPLHF. CDR3 coding DNA: TGTGCCAGCAGCTCAGCATACCCCCGGACTAATTCACCCCTCCACTTT.

The CDR3 is CASSLFRDRGYGYTF. CDR3 nucleotides: TGTGCCAGCAGCCTCTTCCGGGACAGGGGTTATGGCTACACCTTC. This rearrangement joins TRBV7-9 to TRBJ1-2; 10 bases map to TRBD1. Germline V gene sequence: CDR1 SEHNR, CDR2 FQNEAQ (reference sequence). The length of the CDR3 is 15 residues. V shed 5 bases and J 5 bases; nucleotides not matched to a gene: 8.

The rearrangement joins TRBV6-5 to TRBJ1-1, with a possible D match to TRBD1 (6 bases). CDR3 length: 11 amino acids. Trimming pared 5 bases from V and 7 bases from J, leaving 8 bases between. The V gene's germline CDR1 is MNHEY and CDR2 SVGAGI. The CDR3 nucleotides are TGTGCCAGCAGTACAGGGTTTGAAGCTTTCTTT. Amino acid sequence: CASSTGFEAFF.

CDR3 protein: CASITSGGADTQYF. CDR3 in DNA: TGTGCCAGCATTACTAGCGGGGGGGCGGATACGCAGTATTTT. The chain recombines TRBV6-1 with TRBJ2-3, with TRBD2 matching 13 bases. Germline values: CDR1 MNHNS, CDR2 SASEGT. V was clipped by 7 bases and J by 6 bases; unmatched bases: 4. The CDR3 totals 14 residues.

This chain connects TRBV28 to TRBJ1-2; D might be TRBD1 (6 bases). This CDR3 is built from 15 residues. V dropped 8 bases and J dropped 4 bases, with 20 bases sitting between them. The germline gives CDR1 MDHEN, CDR2 SYDVKM. CDR3 loop: CASREGGPISYGYTF. The CDR3 DNA reads TGTGCCAGCCGCGAAGGGGGGCCCATTAGCTATGGCTACACCTTC.

The J gene is TRBJ1-2, the V gene TRBV6-5; D is unclear. This CDR3 region has 14 residues. Germline lookup yields CDR1 MNHEY and CDR2 SVGAGI. Trimming left V 2 bases short and J 8 bases short, with 15 bases between. The CDR3 coding sequence is TGTGCCAGCAGTTACGGAACGGCCTATTCCGGCTACACCTTC. This translates into CASSYGTAYSGYTF.

The chain combines TRBV28 with TRBJ1-1; TRBD1 might be the D (6 bases). The germline V gene has CDR1 MDHEN and CDR2 SYDVKM. This CDR3 has 15 amino acids. Trimming pared 2 bases from V and 1 base from J, leaving 11 bases between. CDR3 sequence: CASSLQGPGNTEAFF. The CDR3 nucleotides are TGTGCCAGCAGTTTACAGGGGCCGGGGAACACTGAAGCTTTCTTT. Variable domain in full (rest from reference TRBV28 and TRBJ1-1): DVKVTQSSRYLVKRTGEKVFLECVQDMDHENMFWYRQDPGLGLRLIYFSYDVKMKEKGDIPEGYSVSREKKERFSLILESASTNQTSMYLCASSLQGPGNTEAFFGQGTRLTVV.

The J gene is TRBJ2-7, the V gene TRBV18, with D possibly being TRBD1 (7 bases). CDR3 length: 15 residues. Germline V gene data show CDR1 as KGHSH and CDR2 as LQKENI. Trimming pared 2 bases from V and 3 bases from J, leaving 14 bases between. Here the CDR3 DNA reads TGTGCCAGCTCACCAGGTGCGGGGACAGTCTACGAGCAGTACTTC. Translating it yields CASSPGAGTVYEQYF. Full variable domain (missing parts from reference TRBV18 and TRBJ2-7): NAGVMQNPRHLVRRRGQEARLRCSPMKGHSHVYWYRQLPEEGLKFMVYLQKENIIDESGMPKERFSAEFPKEGPSILRIQQVVRGDSAAYFCASSPGAGTVYEQYFGPGTRLTVT.

The chain combines TRBV18 with TRBJ1-3, with D possibly matching TRBD1 (5 bases). This CDR3 spans 14 amino acids. CDR1 is KGHSH and CDR2 is LQKENI in the germline V gene. The germline V and J ends were trimmed by 0 bases and 8 bases, with 11 bases remaining between them. This CDR3 reads CASSPPGREDTIYF. DNA of the CDR3: TGTGCCAGCTCACCACCGGGCAGGGAGGACACCATATATTTT.

This chain joins TRBV6-4 and TRBJ2-1, with TRBD2 as a possible D gene (6 bases). This CDR3 region has 15 residues. V was pared by 2 bases and J by 7 bases, with 15 bases between. The germline gives CDR1 MRHNA, CDR2 SNTAGT. This CDR3 reads CASSDRRGGGNEQFF. CDR3 DNA sequence: TGTGCCAGCAGTGACAGGCGGGGCGGTGGGAATGAGCAGTTCTTC.

V gene TRBV5-1 combines with J gene TRBJ1-2, with 7 positions matching TRBD1. This CDR3 comprises 12 residues. J lost 4 bases, V lost 6 bases, and 3 bases had no gene match. Looked up from germline, CDR1 is SGHRS and CDR2 is YFSETQ. CDR3 in DNA: TGCGCCAGCATAGGGGGCCTCTATGGCTACACCTTC. Its protein is CASIGGLYGYTF.